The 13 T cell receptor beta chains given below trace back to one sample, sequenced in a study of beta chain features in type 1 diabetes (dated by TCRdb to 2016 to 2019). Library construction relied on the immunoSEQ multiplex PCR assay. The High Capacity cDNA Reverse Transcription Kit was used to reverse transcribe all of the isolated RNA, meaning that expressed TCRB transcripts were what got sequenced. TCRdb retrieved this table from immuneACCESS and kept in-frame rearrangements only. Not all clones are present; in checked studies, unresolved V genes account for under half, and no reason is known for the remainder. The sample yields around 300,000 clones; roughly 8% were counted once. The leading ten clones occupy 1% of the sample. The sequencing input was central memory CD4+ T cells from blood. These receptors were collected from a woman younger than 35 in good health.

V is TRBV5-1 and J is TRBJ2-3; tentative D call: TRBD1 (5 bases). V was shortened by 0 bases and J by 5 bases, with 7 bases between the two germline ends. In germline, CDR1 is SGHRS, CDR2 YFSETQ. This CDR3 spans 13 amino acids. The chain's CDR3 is CASSLGQQDTQYF. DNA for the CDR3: TGCGCCAGCAGCTTGGGACAGCAAGATACGCAGTATTTT.

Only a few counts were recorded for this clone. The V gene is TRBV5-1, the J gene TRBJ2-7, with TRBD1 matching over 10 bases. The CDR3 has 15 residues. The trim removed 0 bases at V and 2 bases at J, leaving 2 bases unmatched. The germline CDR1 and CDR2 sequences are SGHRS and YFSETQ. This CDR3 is CASSLGGQGAYEQYF. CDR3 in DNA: TGCGCCAGCAGCTTGGGCGGACAGGGGGCCTACGAGCAGTACTTC.

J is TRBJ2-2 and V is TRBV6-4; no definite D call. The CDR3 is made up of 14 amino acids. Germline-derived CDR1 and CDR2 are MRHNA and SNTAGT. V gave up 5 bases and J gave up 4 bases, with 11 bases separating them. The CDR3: CASSYNFLTGELFF. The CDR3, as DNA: TGTGCCAGCAGTTACAACTTCCTCACCGGGGAGCTGTTTTTT.

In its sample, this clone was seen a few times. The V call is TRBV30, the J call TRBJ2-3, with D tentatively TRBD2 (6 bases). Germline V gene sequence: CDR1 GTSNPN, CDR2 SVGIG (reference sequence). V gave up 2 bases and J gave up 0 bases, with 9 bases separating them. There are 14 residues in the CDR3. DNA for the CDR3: TGTGCCTGGAGTCGGGGGATAAGCACAGATACGCAGTATTTT. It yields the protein CAWSRGISTDTQYF.

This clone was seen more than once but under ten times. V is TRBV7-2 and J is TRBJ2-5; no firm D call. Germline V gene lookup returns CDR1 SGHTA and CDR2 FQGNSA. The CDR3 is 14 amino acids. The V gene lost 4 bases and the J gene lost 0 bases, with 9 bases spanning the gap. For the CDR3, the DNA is TGTGCCAGCAGCTCAACTGTTTACCAAGAGACCCAGTACTTC. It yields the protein CASSSTVYQETQYF.

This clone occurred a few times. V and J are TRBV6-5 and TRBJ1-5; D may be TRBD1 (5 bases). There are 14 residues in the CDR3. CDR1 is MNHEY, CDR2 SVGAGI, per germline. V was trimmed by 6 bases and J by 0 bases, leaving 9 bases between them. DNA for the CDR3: TGTGCCAGCAGCCGGGACGGTAGCAATCAGCCCCAGCATTTT. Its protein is CASSRDGSNQPQHF.

The CDR3 is CASSFPTGQGYTF. Here the CDR3 DNA reads TGTGCCAGCAGCTTCCCGACAGGGCAAGGCTACACCTTC. The chain links TRBV7-3 to TRBJ1-2; TRBD1 agrees at 7 bases. The CDR3 runs to 13 residues. Germline CDR1 SGHTA, CDR2 FQGTGA. The ends lost 3 bases at V and 8 bases at J; junction bases unmatched: 6.

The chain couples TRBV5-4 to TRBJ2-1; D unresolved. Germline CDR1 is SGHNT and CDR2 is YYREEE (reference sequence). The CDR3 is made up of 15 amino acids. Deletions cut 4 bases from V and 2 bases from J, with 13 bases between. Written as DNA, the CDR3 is TGTGCCAGCAGCAAACCCGACGGTACCTACAATGAGCAGTTCTTC. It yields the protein CASSKPDGTYNEQFF.

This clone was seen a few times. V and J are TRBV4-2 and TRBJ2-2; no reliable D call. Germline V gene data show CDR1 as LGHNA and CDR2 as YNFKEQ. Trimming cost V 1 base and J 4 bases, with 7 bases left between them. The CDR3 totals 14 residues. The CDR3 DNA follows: TGTGCCAGCAGCCAAGCTCAGGTCACCGGGGAGCTGTTTTTT. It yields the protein CASSQAQVTGELFF.

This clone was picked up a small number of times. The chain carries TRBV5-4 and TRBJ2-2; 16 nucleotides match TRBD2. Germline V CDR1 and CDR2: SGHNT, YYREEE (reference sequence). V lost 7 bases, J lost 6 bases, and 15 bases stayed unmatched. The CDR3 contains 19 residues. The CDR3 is CASRRGTSGGDRVAGELFF. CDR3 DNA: TGTGCCAGCCGCCGAGGGACTAGCGGGGGGGACCGTGTGGCCGGGGAGCTGTTTTTT.

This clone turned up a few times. This CDR3 reads CASSHPGGQARAKNIQYF. Written as DNA, the CDR3 is TGTGCCAGCAGTCACCCCGGAGGACAGGCCAGAGCCAAAAACATTCAGTACTTC. The chain couples TRBV28 to TRBJ2-4; 7 nucleotides align to TRBD1. V trimming: 5 bases; J trimming: 0 bases; junction bases outside the gene matches: 13. CDR1 and CDR2 (germline): MDHEN, SYDVKM. The CDR3 length is 18 residues. Drawing the rest from reference TRBV28 and TRBJ2-4, the complete variable domain is DVKVTQSSRYLVKRTGEKVFLECVQDMDHENMFWYRQDPGLGLRLIYFSYDVKMKEKGDIPEGYSVSREKKERFSLILESASTNQTSMYLCASSHPGGQARAKNIQYFGAGTRLSVL.

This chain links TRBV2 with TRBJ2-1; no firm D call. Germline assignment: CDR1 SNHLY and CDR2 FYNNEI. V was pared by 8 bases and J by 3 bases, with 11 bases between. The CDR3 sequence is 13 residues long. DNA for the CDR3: TGTGCCAGCTCCGGCTATGGCTACAATGAGCAGTTCTTC. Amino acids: CASSGYGYNEQFF.

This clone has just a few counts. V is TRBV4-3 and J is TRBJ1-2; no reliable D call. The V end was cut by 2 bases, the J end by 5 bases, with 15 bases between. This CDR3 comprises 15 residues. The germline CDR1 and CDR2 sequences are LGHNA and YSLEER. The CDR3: CASSQLGPRNYGYTF. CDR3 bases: TGCGCCAGCAGCCAACTAGGACCCCGGAATTATGGCTACACCTTC.